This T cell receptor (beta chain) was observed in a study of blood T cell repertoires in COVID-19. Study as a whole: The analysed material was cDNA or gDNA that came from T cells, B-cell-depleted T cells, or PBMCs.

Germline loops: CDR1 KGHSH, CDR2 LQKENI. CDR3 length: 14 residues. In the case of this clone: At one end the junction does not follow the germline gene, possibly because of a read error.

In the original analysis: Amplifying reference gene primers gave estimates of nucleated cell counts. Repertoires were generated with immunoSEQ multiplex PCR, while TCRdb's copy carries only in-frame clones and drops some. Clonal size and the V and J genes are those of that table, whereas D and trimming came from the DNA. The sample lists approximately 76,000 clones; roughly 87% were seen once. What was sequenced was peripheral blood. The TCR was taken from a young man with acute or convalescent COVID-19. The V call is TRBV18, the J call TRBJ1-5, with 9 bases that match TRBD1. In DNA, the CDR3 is TGTGCTAGCTCCCCCGGGACAGGGACTCAGCCCCAGCATTTT. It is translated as CASSPGTGTQPQHF.